This TCR beta chain came from a study of T cell responses to AZD1222 COVID-19 vaccine. As regards this clone: Its antigen is unidentified.

Looked up from germline, CDR1 is MNHNS and CDR2 is SASEGT. The V end lost 2 bases, the J end lost 8 bases, and 19 bases lay between the germline ends. The CDR3 totals 16 residues. Study-wide points: The study found vaccine-associated CD4 TCRs spanning spike, dominant at 160-218 and 743-854. Of the AZD1222 recipients, only 6 or 7 were seropositive at baseline.

Only in-frame clones appear in the TCRdb table, and some are missing; sequencing was by immunoSEQ multiplex PCR. The sample shows tens of thousands of clones, about 87% of them seen only once. This TCR was recovered from an adult who received the AZD1222 COVID-19 vaccine. The source material was peripheral blood, sampled 28 days after the second AZD1222 dose. The chain joins TRBV6-1 to TRBJ2-1; the D gene is possibly TRBD2 (6 bases). The CDR3 sequence: CASSESASVSSDEQFF. DNA of the CDR3: TGTGCCAGCAGTGAATCGGCTAGCGTCAGTTCGGATGAGCAGTTCTTC.